Each of the 9 T cell receptor beta chains below was sequenced from the same sample in a study of blood T cell repertoires in COVID-19. Measured with immunoSEQ multiplex PCR; TCRdb has only the in-frame clones, and not every one. The table has roughly 170,000 clones, 85% to 90% seen once; the top ten hold roughly 20%. The specimen sequenced was peripheral blood. These receptors came from an older man with active or convalescent COVID-19.

This chain uses TRBV27 with TRBJ2-3; D not resolved. Trimming shortened V by 3 bases and J by 6 bases, and 22 bases separated the two germline ends. CDR3 size: 17 residues. In germline, CDR1 is MNHEY, CDR2 SMNVEV (reference sequence). CDR3 amino acids: CASSFGHPPVSVDTQYF. The CDR3 nucleotides are TGTGCCAGCAGTTTTGGTCACCCGCCAGTATCTGTGGATACGCAGTATTTT.

This clone was seen a few times. The chain is built from TRBV7-6 and TRBJ2-7; D gene unclear. Trimming took off 5 bases at V and 2 bases at J, with 4 bases between the two ends. CDR3 size: 11 residues. Looked up from germline, CDR1 is SGHVS and CDR2 is FNYEAQ. As DNA, the CDR3 is TGTGCCAGCAGCCCGGCCTACGAGCAGTACTTC. The encoded protein is CASSPAYEQYF.

The rearrangement uses TRBV5-1 and TRBJ1-5; D remains ambiguous. Per the germline V gene, CDR1 is SGHRS and CDR2 is YFSETQ. This CDR3 region has 15 residues. The ends were cut back, 4 bases at V and 5 bases at J, with 16 bases in the middle. The CDR3 reads CASSPSAEIDQPQHF. The DNA of the CDR3 is TGCGCCAGCAGCCCCTCCGCGGAAATTGATCAGCCCCAGCATTTT.

This clone turned up a few times. The chain joins TRBV15 to TRBJ1-2; D may be TRBD1 (6 bases). In germline, CDR1 is LNHNV, CDR2 YYDKDF (reference sequence). Trimming left V 0 bases short and J 6 bases short, with 11 bases between. The CDR3 sequence is 14 residues long. The CDR3: CATSRDPRGDGYTF. CDR3 bases: TGTGCCACCAGCAGAGATCCCAGGGGTGATGGCTACACCTTC.

The chain uses TRBV19 and TRBJ1-5; perhaps TRBD1 as D (5 bases). This CDR3 is built from 15 residues. The ends were cut back, 5 bases at V and 0 bases at J, with 11 bases in the middle. Germline CDR1 is LNHDA and CDR2 is SQIVND (reference sequence). CDR3 nucleotides: TGTGCCAGTAGTCCCACAGGATTTAGCAATCAGCCCCAGCATTTT. Its protein is CASSPTGFSNQPQHF.

The V and J genes are TRBV7-9 and TRBJ2-2; D gene uncertain. The V gene's germline CDR1 is SEHNR and CDR2 FQNEAQ (reference sequence). This CDR3 is built from 15 residues. Trimming took off 2 bases at V and 7 bases at J, with 14 bases between the two ends. The chain's CDR3 is CASSLTVTPGGELFF. CDR3 nucleotide sequence: TGTGCCAGCAGCTTAACGGTGACCCCAGGCGGGGAGCTGTTTTTT.

The gene calls are TRBV4-3 and TRBJ1-1; no clear D. Trimming removed 0 bases at V and 11 bases at J, with 13 bases between. Germline CDR1 LGHNA, CDR2 YSLEER. The CDR3 length is 13 residues. The CDR3 loop is CASSQDFRGTAFF. CDR3 coding DNA: TGCGCCAGCAGCCAAGATTTCCGGGGAACGGCTTTCTTT.

A remark on this clone: Distinct nucleotide sequences in the sample also encode this CDR3. The genes are TRBV27 and TRBJ1-1, with a tentative D call TRBD1 (5 bases). V lost 4 bases, J lost 1 base, and 7 bases lay in between. The CDR3 totals 13 residues. Germline lookup yields CDR1 MNHEY and CDR2 SMNVEV (reference sequence). This CDR3 reads CASSSGQNTEAFF. The CDR3 nucleotides are TGTGCCAGCAGTTCCGGACAGAACACTGAAGCTTTCTTT.

The CDR3 reads CASSLAGFATEAFF. In DNA form, the CDR3 reads TGTGCCAGCAGCTTAGCCGGTTTTGCCACTGAAGCTTTCTTT. The chain combines TRBV13 with TRBJ1-1, with D hard to call. V was cut by 1 base and J by 4 bases, with 10 bases left in between. Germline V gene data show CDR1 as PRHDT and CDR2 as FYEKMQ (reference sequence). CDR3 length: 14 amino acids.